The entry below describes one T cell receptor beta chain. Its antigen is currently unknown. These data belong to a study of graft-versus-host responses after intestinal transplantation. In the study overall: Every one of the recipients received anti-thymocyte globulin induction and afterwards took tacrolimus and steroids for about 3 years. Study-level results: Some patients had graft-donor T cell macrochimerism. In their allografts, the ratios of graft-versus-host to host-versus-graft T cell clones were high. With peak circulating GvH clone levels came an association with early post-transplant HvG declines. Recipient-marrow GvH clones were detected, some having first appeared in ileum or blood.

Germline V gives CDR1 MNHEY, CDR2 SMNVEV (reference sequence). The CDR3 consists of 14 residues. V was clipped by 3 bases and J by 3 bases; unmatched bases: 4. TCRdb keeps only in-frame clones here, not all; method: immunoSEQ multiplex PCR. Among 65,000 to 100,000 clones listed, roughly 92% were seen once. The chain employs TRBV27 and TRBJ2-7; 8 bases map to TRBD1. The sequencing here drew on unstimulated CD8+ T cells sorted from spleen or lymph node cells, taken before transplant. This receptor was taken from a human donor who was the organ donor for an intestinal transplant. The CDR3 reads CASSFGTGFYEQYF. The CDR3, as DNA: TGTGCCAGCAGTTTTGGGACAGGTTTCTACGAGCAGTACTTC.